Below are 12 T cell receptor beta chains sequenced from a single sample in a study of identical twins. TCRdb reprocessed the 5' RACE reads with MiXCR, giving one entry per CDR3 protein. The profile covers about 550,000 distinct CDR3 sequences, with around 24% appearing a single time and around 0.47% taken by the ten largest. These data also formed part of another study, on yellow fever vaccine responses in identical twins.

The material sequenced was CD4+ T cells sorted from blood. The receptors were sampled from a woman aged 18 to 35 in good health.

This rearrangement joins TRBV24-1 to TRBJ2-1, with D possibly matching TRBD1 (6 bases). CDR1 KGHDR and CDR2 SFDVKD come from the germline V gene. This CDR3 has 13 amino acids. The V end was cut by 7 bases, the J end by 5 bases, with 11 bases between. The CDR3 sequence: CATSQGTDNEQFF. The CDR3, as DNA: TGTGCCACCAGCCAGGGGACCGACAATGAGCAGTTCTTC.

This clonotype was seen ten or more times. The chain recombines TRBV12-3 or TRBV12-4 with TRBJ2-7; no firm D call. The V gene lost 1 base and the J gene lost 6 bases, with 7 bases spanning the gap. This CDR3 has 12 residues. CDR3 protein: CASSLGSREQYF. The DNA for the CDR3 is TGTGCCAGCAGTTTAGGTAGCCGCGAGCAGTACTTC.

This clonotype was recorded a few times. CDR3 sequence reads: CASNEGLAGTRLTQYF. DNA for the CDR3: TGTGCCAGCAACGAGGGACTAGCGGGCACCAGATTGACCCAGTACTTC. The gene calls are TRBV28 and TRBJ2-5; TRBD2 agrees at 12 bases. Germline-derived CDR1 and CDR2 are MDHEN and SYDVKM. V was clipped by 7 bases and J by 7 bases; unmatched bases: 13. This CDR3 spans 16 amino acids.

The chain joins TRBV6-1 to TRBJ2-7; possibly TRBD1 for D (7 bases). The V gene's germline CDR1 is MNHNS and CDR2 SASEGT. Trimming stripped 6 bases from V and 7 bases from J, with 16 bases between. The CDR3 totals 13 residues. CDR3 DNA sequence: TGTGCCAGCAGGAGAGGACAGGCGGGGGAGCAGTACTTC. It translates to CASRRGQAGEQYF.

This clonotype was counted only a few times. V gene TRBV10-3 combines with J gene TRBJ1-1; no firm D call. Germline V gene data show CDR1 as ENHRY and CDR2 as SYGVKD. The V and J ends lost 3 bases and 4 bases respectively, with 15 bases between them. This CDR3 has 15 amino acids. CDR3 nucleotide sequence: TGTGCCATCAGTGATCCGTGGGGTTTGCGCACTGAAGCTTTCTTT. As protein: CAISDPWGLRTEAFF.

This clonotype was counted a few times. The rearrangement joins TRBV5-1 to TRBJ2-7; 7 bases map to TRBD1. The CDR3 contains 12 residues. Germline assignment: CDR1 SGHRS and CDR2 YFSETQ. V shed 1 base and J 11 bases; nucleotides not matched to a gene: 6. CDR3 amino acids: CASSLPGQQEYF. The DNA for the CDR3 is TGCGCCAGCAGCTTGCCGGGACAGCAGGAGTACTTC.

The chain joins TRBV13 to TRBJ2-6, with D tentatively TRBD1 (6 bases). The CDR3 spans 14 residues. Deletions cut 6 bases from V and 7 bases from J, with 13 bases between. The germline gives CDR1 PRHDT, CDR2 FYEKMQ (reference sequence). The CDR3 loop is CASRVSGTANVLTF. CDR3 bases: TGTGCCAGCAGAGTATCCGGGACAGCCAACGTCCTGACTTTC.

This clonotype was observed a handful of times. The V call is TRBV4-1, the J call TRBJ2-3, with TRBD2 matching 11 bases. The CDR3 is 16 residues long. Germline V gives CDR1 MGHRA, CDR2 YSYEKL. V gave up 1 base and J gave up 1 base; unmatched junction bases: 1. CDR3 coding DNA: TGCGCCAGCAGCCAAGTACTAGCGGGGGGCACAGATACGCAGTATTTT. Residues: CASSQVLAGGTDTQYF.

The chain's CDR3 is CASSSRDSRLNTEAFF. CDR3 nucleotides: TGTGCCAGCAGTTCCCGGGACAGCAGACTTAACACTGAAGCTTTCTTT. V usage is TRBV6-2 or TRBV6-3 and J usage is TRBJ1-1, with 7 bases identical to TRBD1. The germline V gene has CDR1 MNHEY and CDR2 SVGEGT. J was trimmed by 2 bases and V by 4 bases; bases with no gene match: 10. The CDR3 length is 16 residues.

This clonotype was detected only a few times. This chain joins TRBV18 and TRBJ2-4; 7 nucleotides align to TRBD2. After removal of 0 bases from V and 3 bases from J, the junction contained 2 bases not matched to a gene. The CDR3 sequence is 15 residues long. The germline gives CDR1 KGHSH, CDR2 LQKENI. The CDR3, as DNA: TGTGCCAGCTCACCACCAGGGAGGGGCAAAAACATTCAGTACTTC. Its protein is CASSPPGRGKNIQYF.

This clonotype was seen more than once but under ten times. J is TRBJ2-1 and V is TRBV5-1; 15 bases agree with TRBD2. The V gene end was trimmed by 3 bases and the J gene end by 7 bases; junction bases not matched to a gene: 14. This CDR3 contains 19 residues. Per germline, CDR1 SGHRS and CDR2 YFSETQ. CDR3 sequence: CASSYGGTSGRRSANEQFF. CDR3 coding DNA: TGCGCCAGCAGCTACGGCGGGACTAGCGGGAGGCGATCCGCAAATGAGCAGTTCTTC.

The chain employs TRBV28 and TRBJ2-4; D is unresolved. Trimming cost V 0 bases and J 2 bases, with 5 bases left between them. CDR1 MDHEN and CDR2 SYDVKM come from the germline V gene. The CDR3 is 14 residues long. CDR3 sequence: CASSLWESKNIQYF. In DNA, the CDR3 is TGTGCCAGCAGTTTATGGGAGTCCAAAAACATTCAGTACTTC.